This T cell receptor beta chain was sequenced for a study of cytomegalovirus exposure and HLA in healthy donors. Donors had nominal health at sampling but likely had unrecorded immune exposures. The PCR made use of 60 Vbeta and 13 Jbeta primers. The assay was immunoSEQ multiplex PCR, and TCRdb's table has in-frame clones only and misses some. The sample carries about 180,000 clones, about three quarters recorded once. The CDR3 has 15 amino acids. V lost 3 bases and J lost 3, with 11 bases in between. CDR1 KGHSH and CDR2 LQKENI come from the germline V gene. The specimen sequenced was PBMCs. The TCR sequence derives from a man aged 18 to 30 in good health and CMV-seronegative. J is TRBJ2-2 and V is TRBV18; weak D call: TRBD1 (5 bases). The CDR3 DNA sequence: TGTGCCAGCTCACCTTCCCAGGGCGACACCGGGGAGCTGTTTTTT. This gives the protein CASSPSQGDTGELFF.